The 17 T cell receptor beta chains presented below share a single source sample, sequenced in a study of T-cell memory formation after mild COVID-19. MiXCR was run by TCRdb on the 5' RACE reads, yielding one entry per CDR3 protein. Among some 88,000 distinct CDR3 sequences, around a quarter were seen once, and the ten largest hold roughly 39%. The specimen sequenced was PBMCs or a T cell subset sorted from them (not recorded which). The receptors derive from a young man who had mild COVID-19 (a few samples of this study predate the infection). Cell type and time point are not known.

This clonotype was seen a handful of times. The rearrangement links TRBV6-6 to TRBJ2-4; no reliable D call. The length of the CDR3 is 10 residues. The V end was cut by 6 bases, the J end by 6 bases, with 3 bases between. Per germline, CDR1 MNHNY and CDR2 SVGAGI (reference sequence). CDR3 DNA: TGTGCCAGCAGATTAAACATTCAGTACTTC. This sequence encodes CASRLNIQYF.

This clonotype is deemed medium-sized (0.01 to 0.1%). The gene calls are TRBV7-2 and TRBJ2-5; no clear D. Germline V gene lookup returns CDR1 SGHTA and CDR2 FQGNSA. This CDR3 has 16 amino acids. The V end lost 2 bases, the J end lost 4 bases, and 17 bases lay between the germline ends. CDR3 sequence (DNA): TGTGCCAGCAGCTTATGGGATACTGGCCCCCTAGAGACCCAGTACTTC. Protein sequence: CASSLWDTGPLETQYF.

The chain recombines TRBV5-6 with TRBJ2-5, with 11 nucleotides matching TRBD2. Per germline, CDR1 SGHDT and CDR2 YYEEEE. Trimming cost V 0 bases and J 5 bases; bases outside gene matches: 6. The CDR3 length is 16 residues. The CDR3 spells CASSLDLAGGYETQYF. CDR3 DNA sequence: TGTGCCAGCAGCTTGGATCTAGCGGGGGGTTATGAGACCCAGTACTTC.

This clonotype was counted between two and nine times. The chain recombines TRBV7-9 with TRBJ2-4; D uncertain. There are 15 residues in the CDR3. Trimming took off 2 bases at V and 0 bases at J, with 8 bases between the two ends. In germline, CDR1 is SEHNR, CDR2 FQNEAQ (reference sequence). DNA of the CDR3: TGTGCCAGCAGCTTATCTAGGGAAGCCAAAAACATTCAGTACTTC. This encodes CASSLSREAKNIQYF.

This clonotype was observed a handful of times. DNA for the CDR3: TGTGCCAGCAGCCAAGTGGGAGGGGGCAACTACGAGCAGTACTTC. Translating it yields CASSQVGGGNYEQYF. The chain couples TRBV4-2 to TRBJ2-7; perhaps D is TRBD1 or TRBD2 (7 bases each). The CDR3 length is 15 residues. Germline V gene data show CDR1 as LGHNA and CDR2 as YNFKEQ. Trimming took 1 base from V and 3 from J, leaving 13 bases between them.

The chain joins TRBV4-1 to TRBJ1-1; a possible D gene is TRBD1 (6 bases). The CDR3 runs 14 residues. CDR1 is MGHRA and CDR2 is YSYEKL in the germline V gene. The V end was cut by 5 bases, the J end by 5 bases, with 15 bases between. DNA of the CDR3: TGCGCCAGCAGCGTATACAGGGTAGGGACTGAAGCTTTCTTT. This translates into CASSVYRVGTEAFF.

The chain recombines TRBV28 with TRBJ2-1; D may be TRBD2 (6 bases). With 2 bases removed from V and 7 bases from J, the gap between germline ends came to 12 bases. The CDR3 sequence is 14 residues long. Germline CDR1 MDHEN, CDR2 SYDVKM. CDR3 protein: CASSLTGVLNEQFF. CDR3 nucleotides: TGTGCCAGCAGTTTAACGGGGGTTCTAAATGAGCAGTTCTTC.

The chain employs TRBV6-2 or TRBV6-3 and TRBJ2-3; D is unclear. This CDR3 region has 16 residues. The V end lost 4 bases, the J end lost 2 bases, and 16 bases lay between the germline ends. CDR1 is MNHEY and CDR2 is SVGEGT in the germline V gene. Written as DNA, the CDR3 is TGTGCCAGCAGTTTGCGTGGTGACGGGTACACAGATACGCAGTATTTT. Its translation is CASSLRGDGYTDTQYF.

Here the CDR3 reads CASSPIRGENTEAFF. In DNA, the CDR3 is TGTGCCAGCAGCCCCATTAGGGGGGAGAACACTGAAGCTTTCTTT. The chain uses TRBV5-8 and TRBJ1-1; possible D gene TRBD1, 6 bases. V lost 4 bases and J lost 1, with 14 bases in between. Germline lookup yields CDR1 SGHTS and CDR2 YDEGEE. The CDR3 is 15 residues long. The whole variable domain, remainder taken from reference TRBV5-8 and TRBJ1-1, is EAGVTQSPTHLIKTRGQQATLRCSPISGHTSVYWYQQALGLGLQFLLWYDEGEERNRGNFPPRFSGRQFPNYSSELNVNALELEDSALYLCASSPIRGENTEAFFGQGTRLTVV.

The chain employs TRBV2 and TRBJ2-1; TRBD2 matches 13 bases. This CDR3 is built from 18 residues. Germline-derived CDR1 and CDR2 are SNHLY and FYNNEI. Germline trimming cut 3 bases from V and 1 base from J; bases unmatched to any gene: 6. DNA of the CDR3: TGTGCCAGCAGTGACGGACTAGCGGGGGAACTATCCTACAATGAGCAGTTCTTC. Translation: CASSDGLAGELSYNEQFF.

A few counts support this clonotype. This chain connects TRBV13 to TRBJ2-1; TRBD2 matches at 7 bases. The CDR3 runs 13 residues. V was pared by 8 bases and J by 3 bases, with 4 bases of the junction left unmatched. Looked up from germline, CDR1 is PRHDT and CDR2 is FYEKMQ (reference sequence). DNA for the CDR3: TGTGCCAGCTTAGAGCGGGGCTACAATGAGCAGTTCTTC. As protein: CASLERGYNEQFF.

The chain links TRBV7-9 to TRBJ2-1; D ambiguous. The CDR3 extends over 15 amino acids. Trimming removed 1 base at V and 5 bases at J, with 12 bases between. Germline V gives CDR1 SEHNR, CDR2 FQNEAQ (reference sequence). As DNA, the CDR3 is TGTGCCAGCAGCTTAGTAGTTCAATTACACAATGAGCAGTTCTTC. This translates into CASSLVVQLHNEQFF.

This clonotype was seen at least ten times. The chain uses TRBV6-4 and TRBJ2-3; TRBD2 matches 7 bases. The CDR3 runs 14 residues. The germline gives CDR1 MRHNA, CDR2 SNTAGT. Losses at the gene ends were 7 bases for V and 2 bases for J; bases not matched to a gene: 6. In nucleotides, the CDR3 is TGTGCCAGCAAACGGGGGGAACACACAGATACGCAGTATTTT. Protein product: CASKRGEHTDTQYF.

The V call is TRBV20-1, the J call TRBJ2-2; perhaps D is TRBD1 or TRBD2 (5 bases each). Germline CDR1 reads DFQATT; CDR2 reads SNEGSKA (reference sequence). V lost 3 bases to trimming and J lost 0 bases, with 11 bases between them. CDR3 size: 15 residues. The CDR3 sequence: CSASGTAPNTGELFF. In DNA, the CDR3 is TGCAGTGCTAGCGGGACGGCCCCGAACACCGGGGAGCTGTTTTTT.

This clonotype was counted between two and nine times. The J gene is TRBJ2-3, the V gene TRBV9; 8 bases are a match to TRBD2. Germline V gene data show CDR1 as SGDLS and CDR2 as YYNGEE. The CDR3 totals 15 residues. Germline trimming cut 4 bases from V and 0 bases from J; bases unmatched to any gene: 4. The CDR3 DNA reads TGTGCCAGCAGCACGAGCGGGGGAAGCACAGATACGCAGTATTTT. Amino acid sequence: CASSTSGGSTDTQYF. Filled out from reference TRBV9 and TRBJ2-3, the complete variable domain reads DSGVTQTPKHLITATGQRVTLRCSPRSGDLSVYWYQQSLDQGLQFLIQYYNGEERAKGNILERFSAQQFPDLHSELNLSSLELGDSALYFCASSTSGGSTDTQYFGPGTRLTVL.

The gene calls are TRBV7-9 and TRBJ1-1; a possible D gene is TRBD1 (5 bases). Germline lookup yields CDR1 SEHNR and CDR2 FQNEAQ (reference sequence). V was pared by 2 bases and J by 5 bases, with 15 bases between. The CDR3 contains 15 residues. CDR3 coding DNA: TGTGCCAGCAGCTTATACCAAGGGGCTGGGACTGAAGCTTTCTTT. This gives the protein CASSLYQGAGTEAFF.

This clonotype was counted ten times or more. The CDR3: CASISGTGIGELFF. Written as DNA, the CDR3 is TGTGCCAGCATCTCCGGGACAGGGATCGGGGAGCTGTTTTTT. The chain employs TRBV6-2 or TRBV6-3 and TRBJ2-2, with 9 bases fitting TRBD1. The length of the CDR3 is 14 residues. CDR1 and CDR2 (germline): MNHEY, SVGEGT. J was trimmed by 7 bases and V by 7 bases; bases with no gene match: 7.